This TCR beta chain was captured in a study of T-cell memory formation after mild COVID-19. This clonotype was seen at least ten times. Its specificity is not known. Study-wide results and caveats: CM and EM subsets held most contracting CD4+ clones; EMRA held CD8+ ones.

Constant-segment primers were used for 5'RACE, and the resulting TCR alpha and TCR beta cDNA libraries carried sample barcodes and UMIs. TCRdb analysed the 5' RACE reads with MiXCR anew, one entry per CDR3 protein. The sample holds more than 250,000 distinct CDR3 sequences, about 20% seen once. The CDR3 has 17 residues. Germline trimming cut 1 base from V and 8 bases from J; bases unmatched to any gene: 11. Germline V gene data show CDR1 as SGHAT and CDR2 as FQNNGV. The sample consisted of PBMCs or a T cell subset sorted from them (not recorded which). The rearrangement joins TRBV11-2 to TRBJ2-2; 9 bases line up with TRBD2. The clonotype comes from a man younger than 30 who had mild COVID-19 (a few samples of this study predate the infection). Cell type and time point are not known. CDR3 in DNA: TGTGCCAGCAGCTTAGGTCCGGCTAGCGGGGAACGGGGGGAGCTGTTTTTT. It translates to CASSLGPASGERGELFF. Together with reference TRBV11-2 and TRBJ2-2, the CDR3 gives the full variable domain: EAGVAQSPRYKIIEKRQSVAFWCNPISGHATLYWYQQILGQGPKLLIQFQNNGVVDDSQLPKDRFSAERLKGVDSTLKIQPAKLEDSAVYLCASSLGPASGERGELFFGEGSRLTVL.